This record looks at one TCR beta chain sequence and its context. Authors' analysis steps: For nucleated cells, counts were estimated from reference gene primer amplification. Generated by immunoSEQ multiplex PCR, the TCRdb table keeps only in-frame clones and is missing some. V and J calls and clone size are those listed in that table; D and trimming were worked out from the DNA. Of some 150,000 clones listed, roughly 81% are singletons. The data were obtained in a study of blood T cell repertoires in COVID-19. As for the study in general: The origin of the acute and convalescent COVID-19 samples was the United States, Italy and Spain. Sample material is recorded as cDNA or gDNA derived from T cells, B-cell-depleted T cells, or PBMCs.

The sequencing sample was made of peripheral blood. This receptor was taken from a man aged 40-49 years who had recovered from COVID-19.

The CDR3 DNA reads TGTGCCAGCAGTGCGCGCTACGAGCAGTACTTC. Amino acids: CASSARYEQYF. The chain links TRBV12-3 or TRBV12-4 to TRBJ2-7, with D unresolved. Trimming removed 5 bases from V and 3 bases from J, with 5 bases in between. The CDR3 spans 11 residues.